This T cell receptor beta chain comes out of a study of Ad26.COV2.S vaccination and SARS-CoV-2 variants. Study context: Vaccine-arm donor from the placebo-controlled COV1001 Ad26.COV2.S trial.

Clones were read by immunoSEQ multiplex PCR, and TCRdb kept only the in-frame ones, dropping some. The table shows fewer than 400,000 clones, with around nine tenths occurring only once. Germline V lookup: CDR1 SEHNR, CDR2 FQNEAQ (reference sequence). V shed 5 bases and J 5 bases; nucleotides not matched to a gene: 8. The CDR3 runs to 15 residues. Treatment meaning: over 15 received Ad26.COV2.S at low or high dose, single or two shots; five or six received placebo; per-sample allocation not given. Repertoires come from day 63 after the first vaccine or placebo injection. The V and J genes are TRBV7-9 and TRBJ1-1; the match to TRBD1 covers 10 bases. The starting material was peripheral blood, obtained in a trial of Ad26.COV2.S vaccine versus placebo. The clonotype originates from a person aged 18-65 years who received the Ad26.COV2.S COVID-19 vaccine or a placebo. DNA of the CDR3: TGTGCCAGCAGCCTACCTGGACAGGGGGGAACTGAAGCTTTCTTT. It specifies CASSLPGQGGTEAFF.